These 27 T cell receptor beta chains originate from one sample sequenced in a study of blood T cell repertoires in COVID-19. TCRdb keeps only in-frame clones here, not all; method: immunoSEQ multiplex PCR. The table lists fewer than 500,000 clones, roughly nine tenths of them singletons, with 1.1% in the top ten. Sample: PBMCs or T cells enriched from blood (not recorded which). The receptors were sampled from a man aged 25 to 40 who had recovered from COVID-19.

The gene calls are TRBV21-1 and TRBJ1-5; the DNA was not compared with TRBD1, the D call given in the table. TRBV21-1 corresponds to a pseudogene. This CDR3 is built from 15 residues. Written as DNA, the CDR3 is TGTGCCAGCAGCGGGTGGACAGGGGGGCATCAGCCCCAGCATTTT. Translation gives CASSGWTGGHQPQHF.

This sequence joins TRBV27 and TRBJ1-1, with 9 bases identical to TRBD1. CDR3 length: 14 residues. V was pared by 6 bases and J by 10 bases, with 12 bases of the junction left unmatched. Germline V gives CDR1 MNHEY, CDR2 SMNVEV (reference sequence). CDR3 sequence (DNA): TGTGCCAGCAGCCTCCTCGGGACAGGGAAGGCAGCTTTCTTT. The encoded protein is CASSLLGTGKAAFF.

This chain uses TRBV7-8 with TRBJ1-6; 7 nucleotides line up with TRBD1. V shed 5 bases and J 5 bases; nucleotides not matched to a gene: 6. The CDR3 runs 15 residues. Germline V gene data show CDR1 as SGHVS and CDR2 as FQNEAQ. The CDR3 spells CASSASGTDNSPLHF. The DNA of the CDR3 is TGTGCCAGCAGCGCCTCCGGGACAGATAATTCACCCCTCCACTTT. The full variable domain, in which reference TRBV7-8 and TRBJ1-6 provide the parts outside the CDR3, is GAGVSQSPRYKVAKRGQDVALRCDPISGHVSLFWYQQALGQGPEFLTYFQNEAQLDKSGLPSDRFFAERPEGSVSTLKIQRTQQEDSAVYLCASSASGTDNSPLHFGNGTRLTVT.

V and J are TRBV19 and TRBJ2-7; D is perhaps TRBD1 (5 bases). Germline V lookup: CDR1 LNHDA, CDR2 SQIVND (reference sequence). Trimming stripped 3 bases from V and 3 bases from J, with 12 bases between. This CDR3 has 14 amino acids. The CDR3 sequence is CASSIRNRFYEQYF. The CDR3 nucleotides read TGTGCCAGTAGTATTAGGAACAGGTTCTACGAGCAGTACTTC.

The rearrangement links TRBV7-8 to TRBJ2-5, with D maybe TRBD1 (6 bases). V was clipped by 1 base and J by 4 bases, with 13 bases between them. Germline loops: CDR1 SGHVS, CDR2 FQNEAQ. The CDR3 is 15 amino acids. The CDR3 region is CASSLDRVRVETQYF. Here the CDR3 DNA reads TGTGCCAGCAGCTTAGACAGGGTGCGGGTAGAGACCCAGTACTTC. The variable domain in full, with the rest retrieved from reference TRBV7-8 and TRBJ2-5, is GAGVSQSPRYKVAKRGQDVALRCDPISGHVSLFWYQQALGQGPEFLTYFQNEAQLDKSGLPSDRFFAERPEGSVSTLKIQRTQQEDSAVYLCASSLDRVRVETQYFGPGTRLLVL.

This clone appeared a single time. V is TRBV6-5 and J is TRBJ2-1; the D gene is possibly TRBD2 (6 bases). The germline V gene has CDR1 MNHEY and CDR2 SVGAGI. The CDR3 length is 15 residues. Deletions cut 6 bases from V and 0 bases from J, with 12 bases between. The CDR3, as DNA: TGTGCCAGCAGAAGGGACTTTAGCTCCTACAATGAGCAGTTCTTC. Translated: CASRRDFSSYNEQFF.

The chain has TRBV4-1 and TRBJ2-1, with 9 nucleotides matching TRBD1. V was clipped by 4 bases and J by 4 bases; unmatched bases: 5. Germline CDR1 reads MGHRA; CDR2 reads YSYEKL. The CDR3 has 15 amino acids. For the CDR3, the DNA is TGCGCCAGCAGCCGCCCCGGGACAGGGTACAATGAGCAGTTCTTC. It translates to CASSRPGTGYNEQFF.

The chain carries TRBV19 and TRBJ2-1; the D gene is possibly TRBD2 (5 bases). The germline V and J ends were trimmed by 3 bases and 10 bases, with 19 bases remaining between them. The germline gives CDR1 LNHDA, CDR2 SQIVND (reference sequence). This CDR3 spans 15 amino acids. CDR3 region: CASSIGGAFPREQFF. The CDR3 coding sequence is TGTGCCAGTAGTATCGGAGGAGCATTCCCCCGCGAGCAGTTCTTC.

The V call is TRBV5-6, the J call TRBJ1-4; the D is unclear. Per germline, CDR1 SGHDT and CDR2 YYEEEE. This CDR3 is built from 14 residues. V was shortened by 5 bases and J by 1 base, with 9 bases between the two germline ends. The CDR3 bases are TGTGCCAGCAGTTTGACGGGAACTAATGAAAAACTGTTTTTT. It specifies CASSLTGTNEKLFF.

This clone occurred once. The chain joins TRBV28 to TRBJ2-3; D may be TRBD2 (5 bases). Germline V gene sequence: CDR1 MDHEN, CDR2 SYDVKM. Trimming shortened V by 6 bases and J by 1 base, and 11 bases separated the two germline ends. The CDR3 is made up of 14 amino acids. CDR3 nucleotide sequence: TGTGCCAGCAGATTTATAGCGCGCACAGATACGCAGTATTTT. This gives the protein CASRFIARTDTQYF. Supplemented by reference TRBV28 and TRBJ2-3, the full variable domain reads DVKVTQSSRYLVKRTGEKVFLECVQDMDHENMFWYRQDPGLGLRLIYFSYDVKMKEKGDIPEGYSVSREKKERFSLILESASTNQTSMYLCASRFIARTDTQYFGPGTRLTVL.

The chain uses TRBV7-9 and TRBJ1-6; 7 nucleotides align to TRBD1. Losses at the gene ends were 5 bases for V and 6 bases for J; bases not matched to a gene: 4. This CDR3 is built from 14 residues. The V gene's germline CDR1 is SEHNR and CDR2 FQNEAQ (reference sequence). CDR3 DNA: TGTGCCAGCAGCCGACAGGGAGGTAATTCACCCCTCCACTTT. Its translation is CASSRQGGNSPLHF.

V gene TRBV19 combines with J gene TRBJ2-3; TRBD2 agrees at 8 bases. There are 16 residues in the CDR3. V lost 9 bases to trimming and J lost 1 base; unmatched junction nucleotides: 12. Per the germline V gene, CDR1 is LNHDA and CDR2 is SQIVND (reference sequence). The CDR3 DNA is TGTGCCAGCCCCCCTAGCGCGGGAGGCCGCACAGATACGCAGTATTTT. It specifies CASPPSAGGRTDTQYF.

For this clone: Because it lacks the conserved phenylalanine or tryptophan at the end, this CDR3 is likely a read error. Because the CDR3's place on the DNA is in doubt, the DNA is left out and the CDR3 is given as listed by TCRdb. The chain carries TRBV19 and TRBJ1-3. Termini included, the CDR3 measures 12 amino acids. CDR1 and CDR2 from the germline V gene are LNHDA and SQIVND (reference sequence). The CDR3 here is CARTSREGPRGV.

The rearrangement uses TRBV7-8 and TRBJ2-1; a possible D gene is TRBD2 (6 bases). In germline, CDR1 is SGHVS, CDR2 FQNEAQ. The CDR3 is made up of 15 amino acids. Trimming pared 7 bases from V and 1 base from J, leaving 14 bases between. The CDR3 sequence is CASNLRDSSYNEQFF. As DNA, the CDR3 is TGTGCCAGCAACCTCCGGGACTCATCCTACAATGAGCAGTTCTTC. Full variable domain (rest looked up from reference TRBV7-8 and TRBJ2-1): GAGVSQSPRYKVAKRGQDVALRCDPISGHVSLFWYQQALGQGPEFLTYFQNEAQLDKSGLPSDRFFAERPEGSVSTLKIQRTQQEDSAVYLCASNLRDSSYNEQFFGPGTRLTVL.

The V call is TRBV3-1 (or the pseudogene TRBV3-2), the J call TRBJ2-1; tentative D call: TRBD2 (6 bases). The CDR3 runs to 16 residues. V lost 7 bases and J lost 4, with 20 bases in between. Germline V lookup: CDR1 LGHDT, CDR2 YNNKEL (reference sequence). CDR3 loop: CASTQGGAGKYNEQFF. The CDR3 DNA is TGTGCCAGCACCCAGGGTGGGGCGGGAAAGTACAATGAGCAGTTCTTC.

The chain couples TRBV11-2 to TRBJ1-6, with 7 bases lining up with TRBD1. Germline V gene data show CDR1 as SGHAT and CDR2 as FQNNGV. The CDR3 length is 16 residues. With V trimmed by 1 base and J by 8 bases, 8 bases remained unmatched. CDR3 nucleotide sequence: TGTGCCAGCAGCTTAGGGTGGGACAGAACCCATTCACCCCTCCACTTT. This gives the protein CASSLGWDRTHSPLHF.

This chain joins TRBV5-6 and TRBJ2-1; 7 bases match TRBD2. The CDR3 length is 16 residues. Germline loops: CDR1 SGHDT, CDR2 YYEEEE. Trimming removed 0 bases from V and 3 bases from J; junction bases left unmatched: 6. CDR3 amino acids: CASSLAGRELYNEQFF. The CDR3 region has the DNA TGTGCCAGCAGCTTGGCAGGGCGGGAGCTCTACAATGAGCAGTTCTTC. Complete variable domain (other parts from reference TRBV5-6 and TRBJ2-1): DAGVTQSPTHLIKTRGQQVTLRCSPKSGHDTVSWYQQALGQGPQFIFQYYEEEERQRGNFPDRFSGHQFPNYSSELNVNALLLGDSALYLCASSLAGRELYNEQFFGPGTRLTVL.

The chain uses TRBV7-9 and TRBJ1-4, with D possibly TRBD1 on 6 matching bases. Germline CDR1 reads SEHNR; CDR2 reads FQNEAQ (reference sequence). The CDR3 loop spans 14 amino acids. V lost 6 bases and J 6 bases, leaving 14 bases between the germline ends. CDR3 amino acids: CASRSRGGDEKLFF. CDR3 DNA: TGTGCCAGCAGGTCGCGGGGGGGCGATGAAAAACTGTTTTTT.

The chain couples TRBV21-1 to TRBJ2-1; the D call TRBD2 from the table was never checked on the DNA. TRBV21-1 is annotated as a pseudogene. The CDR3 is 12 residues long. The CDR3 region is CASSRETGEQFF. CDR3 nucleotide sequence: TGTGCCAGCAGCAGAGAAACTGGTGAGCAGTTCTTC.

V usage is TRBV6-4 and J usage is TRBJ1-5; D gene ambiguous. CDR1 and CDR2 (germline): MRHNA, SNTAGT. This CDR3 has 13 amino acids. Trimming stripped 3 bases from V and 11 bases from J, with 14 bases between. The CDR3 sequence is CASSEDGGRTQHF. CDR3 bases: TGTGCCAGCAGTGAGGACGGAGGAAGGACCCAGCATTTT.

This clone was seen a handful of times. The chain carries TRBV4-1 and TRBJ2-7, with 7 positions matching TRBD2. The V gene's germline CDR1 is MGHRA and CDR2 YSYEKL. V was clipped by 4 bases and J by 6 bases; unmatched bases: 6. The CDR3 has 13 residues. The CDR3 here is CASSPQLATEQYF. The DNA for the CDR3 is TGCGCCAGCAGCCCCCAACTAGCGACCGAGCAGTACTTC.

In regard to this clone: Relative to the germline gene, one junction end is altered; a read error may explain this. This chain connects TRBV5-3 to TRBJ2-3; 10 bases match TRBD2. TRBV5-3 carries the ORF label, with uncertain function. CDR3 length: 16 amino acids. Here the CDR3 DNA reads TGTGTCAGAAGCCCTAACCTAGCGGGAGACGGAGATACGCAGTATTTT. Its translation: CVRSPNLAGDGDTQYF.

The chain has TRBV27 and TRBJ2-7; weak D call: TRBD1 (5 bases). CDR1 is MNHEY and CDR2 is SMNVEV in the germline V gene (reference sequence). V was trimmed by 0 bases and J by 2 bases, leaving 8 bases between them. The CDR3 has 14 amino acids. The CDR3 nucleotides are TGTGCCAGCAGTTTATCGCCAGGGACCTACGAGCAGTACTTC. Encoded protein: CASSLSPGTYEQYF.

This clone was observed a single time. The chain employs TRBV19 and TRBJ2-1; maybe TRBD2 (6 bases). Per germline, CDR1 LNHDA and CDR2 SQIVND (reference sequence). V lost 0 bases and J 0 bases, leaving 6 bases between the germline ends. This CDR3 region has 15 residues. The CDR3 region is CASSIEGGSYNEQFF. The CDR3 nucleotides read TGTGCCAGTAGTATAGAGGGGGGCTCCTACAATGAGCAGTTCTTC.

The gene calls are TRBV10-2 and TRBJ2-5, with TRBD2 matching over 8 bases. CDR1 and CDR2 (germline): WSHSY, SAAADI. The CDR3 contains 14 residues. V shed 2 bases, J shed 9 bases, and the junction held 8 bases outside the gene matches. The CDR3: CASSEPLAGFAQYF. CDR3 in DNA: TGCGCCAGCAGTGAGCCCCTAGCGGGCTTTGCCCAGTACTTC.

This clone was detected only once. The chain recombines TRBV11-2 with TRBJ2-7; D gene ambiguous. The V gene's germline CDR1 is SGHAT and CDR2 FQNNGV. V dropped 1 base and J dropped 2 bases, with 9 bases sitting between them. CDR3 length: 14 residues. The CDR3 sequence: CASSLVSLAYEQYF. CDR3 DNA sequence: TGTGCCAGCAGCTTAGTCAGTCTCGCCTACGAGCAGTACTTC.

The sample holds one count of this clone. The chain uses TRBV28 and TRBJ1-5, with D perhaps TRBD1 (5 bases). This CDR3 is 14 amino acids long. Germline CDR1 reads MDHEN; CDR2 reads SYDVKM. V was clipped by 6 bases and J by 4 bases, with 13 bases between them. CDR3: CASSPSGLNQPQHF. The CDR3 nucleotides read TGTGCCAGCAGCCCCTCAGGGTTAAATCAGCCCCAGCATTTT.